Presented here are 18 T cell receptor beta chains from one specimen sequenced in a study of cytomegalovirus exposure and HLA in healthy donors. The PCR used 60 Vbeta and 13 Jbeta primers. Using immunoSEQ multiplex PCR, the repertoire was profiled, and TCRdb retains in-frame clones only, with some absent. The sample has some 150,000 clones; less than 85% are singletons. The sample consisted of PBMCs. The receptors were sampled from a man aged 50 to 59 in good health and CMV-seropositive.

The V gene is TRBV2, the J gene TRBJ2-5, with D possibly TRBD2 on 5 matching bases. The CDR3 is made up of 13 amino acids. Trimming left V 4 bases short and J 5 bases short, with 11 bases between. Germline CDR1 reads SNHLY; CDR2 reads FYNNEI. The CDR3 spells CASSGQDWETQYF. The CDR3 DNA reads TGTGCCAGCAGTGGGCAGGACTGGGAGACCCAGTACTTC.

This chain joins TRBV5-1 and TRBJ1-1, with D perhaps TRBD1 (5 bases). The V gene lost 4 bases and the J gene lost 3 bases, with 10 bases spanning the gap. CDR3 length equals 13 residues. The germline V gene encodes CDR1 SGHRS and CDR2 YFSETQ. DNA of the CDR3: TGCGCCAGCAGCGCTGACAGTCACACTGAAGCTTTCTTT. Protein sequence: CASSADSHTEAFF. Full variable domain (rest looked up from reference TRBV5-1 and TRBJ1-1): KAGVTQTPRYLIKTRGQQVTLSCSPISGHRSVSWYQQTPGQGLQFLFEYFSETQRNKGNFPGRFSGRQFSNSRSEMNVSTLELGDSALYLCASSADSHTEAFFGQGTRLTVV.

The rearrangement uses TRBV19 and TRBJ1-5, with D possibly matching TRBD1 (6 bases). The germline V gene has CDR1 LNHDA and CDR2 SQIVND (reference sequence). V lost 5 bases and J lost 7, with 12 bases in between. The CDR3 is 13 amino acids. This CDR3 is CASSSGVAQPQHF. CDR3 coding DNA: TGTGCCAGTAGTTCAGGGGTCGCGCAGCCCCAGCATTTT.

CDR3 loop: CATRVGNEQFF. The CDR3 DNA follows: TGTGCCACCAGGGTCGGCAATGAGCAGTTCTTC. The chain recombines TRBV15 with TRBJ2-1; D unclear. From germline, CDR1 is LNHNV and CDR2 YYDKDF (reference sequence). V was clipped by 6 bases and J by 6 bases, with 6 bases between them. The CDR3 has 11 residues.

The rearrangement joins TRBV2 to TRBJ1-2; maybe TRBD1 (5 bases). V lost 5 bases and J lost 7, with 20 bases in between. Germline-derived CDR1 and CDR2 are SNHLY and FYNNEI. The CDR3 contains 15 residues. The CDR3 nucleotides are TGTGCCAGCAGTCCGGAACCCAGGGTGGGTGGTGGCTACACCTTC. Translation gives CASSPEPRVGGGYTF. The whole variable domain, remainder taken from reference TRBV2 and TRBJ1-2, is EPEVTQTPSHQVTQMGQEVILRCVPISNHLYFYWYRQILGQKVEFLVSFYNNEISEKSEIFDDQFSVERPDGSNFTLKIRSTKLEDSAMYFCASSPEPRVGGGYTFGSGTRLTVV.

The chain employs TRBV9 and TRBJ2-1; no clear D. Germline loops: CDR1 SGDLS, CDR2 YYNGEE. This CDR3 contains 11 residues. The V gene lost 0 bases and the J gene lost 10 bases, with 5 bases spanning the gap. CDR3 sequence reads: CASSVAREQFF. The CDR3 DNA reads as TGTGCCAGCAGCGTAGCCAGGGAGCAGTTCTTC.

The V call is TRBV7-9, the J call TRBJ2-3, with TRBD2 identical over 7 bases. With 3 bases clipped from V and 2 bases from J, the junction kept 5 bases outside the gene matches. Germline loops: CDR1 SEHNR, CDR2 FQNEAQ (reference sequence). The CDR3 is made up of 15 amino acids. This chain's CDR3 is CASSLARDYTDTQYF. In DNA, the CDR3 is TGTGCCAGCAGCTTGGCCAGGGACTACACAGATACGCAGTATTTT.

The gene calls are TRBV28 and TRBJ1-2; the D is unclear. CDR3 length equals 13 residues. Germline V gene sequence: CDR1 MDHEN, CDR2 SYDVKM. Trimming shortened V by 2 bases and J by 2 bases, and 6 bases separated the two germline ends. CDR3 DNA sequence: TGTGCCAGCAGTTTAAACAGAAACTATGGCTACACCTTC. It yields the protein CASSLNRNYGYTF.

The chain links TRBV27 to TRBJ1-1; D is possibly TRBD1 (5 bases). The V gene lost 7 bases and the J gene lost 5 bases, with 17 bases spanning the gap. CDR1 is MNHEY and CDR2 is SMNVEV in the germline V gene (reference sequence). CDR3 length equals 14 residues. CDR3 sequence reads: CASTGVRGGTEAFF. The CDR3 nucleotides are TGTGCCAGCACTGGGGTCCGCGGGGGGACTGAAGCTTTCTTT.

About this clone: In the same sample, other DNA sequences code for this CDR3. V gene TRBV5-1 combines with J gene TRBJ2-5, with D perhaps TRBD2 (5 bases). The CDR3 has 13 residues. The germline V gene encodes CDR1 SGHRS and CDR2 YFSETQ. V was cut by 0 bases and J by 5 bases, with 8 bases left in between. CDR3 sequence reads: CASSLGGRETQYF. DNA of the CDR3: TGCGCCAGCAGCTTGGGAGGGCGGGAGACCCAGTACTTC.

This sequence joins TRBV29-1 and TRBJ2-1; the D gene is possibly TRBD1 (6 bases). Germline CDR1 and CDR2: SQVTM and ANQGSEA. V lost 1 base, J lost 4 bases, and 17 bases lay in between. This CDR3 spans 16 amino acids. In nucleotides, the CDR3 is TGCAGCGTTGAAGGTAGGGGGTTGCTCCTGTACAATGAGCAGTTCTTC. Protein product: CSVEGRGLLLYNEQFF.

The chain is built from TRBV5-4 and TRBJ2-7; tentatively, D is TRBD2 (6 bases). This CDR3 is built from 14 residues. V lost 3 bases and J lost 2, with 12 bases in between. CDR1 and CDR2 (germline): SGHNT, YYREEE (reference sequence). This CDR3 is CASSSSGPAYEQYF. CDR3 nucleotide sequence: TGTGCCAGCAGCTCGAGCGGGCCGGCCTACGAGCAGTACTTC.

This clone occurred a few times. The V call is TRBV28, the J call TRBJ2-1; TRBD1 agrees at 7 bases. This CDR3 spans 11 amino acids. Trimming at V came to 6 bases and at J to 13 bases, leaving 6 bases not matched to a gene. CDR1 and CDR2 from the germline V gene are MDHEN and SYDVKM. DNA for the CDR3: TGTGCCAGCAGGGACCGGGACAGACAGTTCTTC. It encodes CASRDRDRQFF. Based on the CDR3 plus reference TRBV28 and TRBJ2-1, the full variable domain is DVKVTQSSRYLVKRTGEKVFLECVQDMDHENMFWYRQDPGLGLRLIYFSYDVKMKEKGDIPEGYSVSREKKERFSLILESASTNQTSMYLCASRDRDRQFFGPGTRLTVL.

The V gene is TRBV11-2, the J gene TRBJ2-1; perhaps TRBD2 as D (6 bases). Germline-derived CDR1 and CDR2 are SGHAT and FQNNGV. Between the trimmed V and J ends, which lost 3 bases and 8 bases, there was a span of 11 bases. CDR3 length: 13 amino acids. The CDR3 sequence is CASSFGGIYEQFF. The CDR3 DNA follows: TGTGCCAGCAGCTTTGGCGGGATCTATGAGCAGTTCTTC.

The genes are TRBV19 and TRBJ1-2; 7 positions agree with TRBD1. CDR3 size: 13 residues. Germline values: CDR1 LNHDA, CDR2 SQIVND (reference sequence). Trimming cost V 1 base and J 8 bases; bases outside gene matches: 4. The CDR3 DNA reads as TGTGCCAGTAGTATAGGGACAGGAGACGGCTACACCTTC. It encodes CASSIGTGDGYTF.

The chain joins TRBV5-6 to TRBJ2-1; 10 bases map to TRBD2. The trim removed 2 bases at V and 6 bases at J, leaving 5 bases unmatched. Germline CDR1 reads SGHDT; CDR2 reads YYEEEE. The CDR3 runs to 15 residues. The CDR3 DNA is TGTGCCAGCAGCTTTCCTAGCGGGAGATTCAATGAGCAGTTCTTC. This translates into CASSFPSGRFNEQFF.

As concerns this clone: The same CDR3 is also encoded by other DNA sequences in this sample. V gene TRBV6-6 combines with J gene TRBJ2-1, with 13 bases lining up with TRBD2. CDR1 and CDR2 from the germline V gene are MNHNY and SVGAGI (reference sequence). This CDR3 has 14 residues. The J segment lost 8 bases and the V segment lost 7 bases, leaving 5 bases of the junction unmatched. The CDR3 DNA reads TGTGCCAGCAAGGGACTAGCGGGATTGTATGAGCAGTTCTTC. It is translated as CASKGLAGLYEQFF.

This chain uses TRBV5-6 with TRBJ2-3, with D possibly matching TRBD1 (6 bases). Trimming pared 7 bases from V and 2 bases from J, leaving 11 bases between. The CDR3 is made up of 13 amino acids. In germline, CDR1 is SGHDT, CDR2 YYEEEE. CDR3 sequence: CASAQGITDTQYF. The CDR3 DNA sequence: TGTGCCAGCGCACAGGGTATCACAGATACGCAGTATTTT.